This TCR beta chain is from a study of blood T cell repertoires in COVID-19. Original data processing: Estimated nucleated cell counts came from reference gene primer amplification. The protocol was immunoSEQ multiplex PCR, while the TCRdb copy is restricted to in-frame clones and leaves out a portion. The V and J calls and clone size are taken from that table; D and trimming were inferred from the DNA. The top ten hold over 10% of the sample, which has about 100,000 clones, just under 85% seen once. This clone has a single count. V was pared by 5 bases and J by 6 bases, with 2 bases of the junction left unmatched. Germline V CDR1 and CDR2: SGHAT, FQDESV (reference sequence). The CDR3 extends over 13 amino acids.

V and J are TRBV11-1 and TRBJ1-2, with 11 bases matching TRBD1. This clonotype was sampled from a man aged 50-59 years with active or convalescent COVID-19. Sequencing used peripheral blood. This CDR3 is CASSLGQGDGYTF. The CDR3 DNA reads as TGTGCCAGCAGCCTGGGACAGGGGGATGGCTACACCTTC.